This T cell receptor (beta chain) was profiled in a study of human T cells and chemical hapten exposure. Germline CDR1 SGHTA, CDR2 FQGNSA. This CDR3 spans 19 amino acids. Losses at the gene ends were 4 bases for V and 4 bases for J; bases not matched to a gene: 11. This clonotype was observed many times. Time point denoted: patch test 1, 2 weeks after DPC sensitization. As for treatment: therapeutic diphenylcyclopropenone sensitization with weekly scalp DPC. Each CDR3 protein is one row after TCRdb ran MiXCR on the RACE reads. The profile shows around 120,000 distinct CDR3 sequences, around 13% of them singletons.

This chain links TRBV7-2 with TRBJ2-3, with 16 nucleotides matching TRBD2. The sequenced sample was whole blood, obtained in connection with sensitization to the hapten diphenylcyclopropenone (DPC). The sequence derives from a man between 18 and 35 years old with alopecia areata. Some clones in this sample may be carry-over from other donors' samples. The CDR3 region is CASSSPPGLAGGPSDTQYF. DNA for the CDR3: TGTGCCAGCAGCTCCCCCCCGGGACTAGCGGGGGGGCCTTCAGATACGCAGTATTTT.